This T cell receptor (beta chain) was recorded in a study of blood T cell repertoires in COVID-19. Turning to the study itself: There were acute and convalescent COVID-19 samples, and they came from the United States, Italy and Spain.

The germline V gene has CDR1 SGHDT and CDR2 YYEEEE. V lost 4 bases, J lost 2 bases, and 7 bases stayed unmatched. The CDR3 extends over 15 amino acids. Study processing details: Reference gene primers were amplified, and this amplification served to estimate nucleated cell counts. Data came from immunoSEQ multiplex PCR; TCRdb stores just in-frame clones and leaves some out. From that table come the V and J calls and clone size; the DNA was used to work out D and trimming. Of about 270,000 clones listed, 86% were seen once; the top ten hold around 1.5%. This TCR derives from a woman aged 55-75 years who had recovered from COVID-19. The sample taken for sequencing was peripheral blood. The chain recombines TRBV5-6 with TRBJ2-7; 9 nucleotides match TRBD1. CDR3 bases: TGTGCCAGCAGCGTGGGACAGGGTAATCCCTACGAGCAGTACTTC. This sequence encodes CASSVGQGNPYEQYF. The full variable domain, rest sourced from reference TRBV5-6 and TRBJ2-7, is DAGVTQSPTHLIKTRGQQVTLRCSPKSGHDTVSWYQQALGQGPQFIFQYYEEEERQRGNFPDRFSGHQFPNYSSELNVNALLLGDSALYLCASSVGQGNPYEQYFGPGTRLTVT.